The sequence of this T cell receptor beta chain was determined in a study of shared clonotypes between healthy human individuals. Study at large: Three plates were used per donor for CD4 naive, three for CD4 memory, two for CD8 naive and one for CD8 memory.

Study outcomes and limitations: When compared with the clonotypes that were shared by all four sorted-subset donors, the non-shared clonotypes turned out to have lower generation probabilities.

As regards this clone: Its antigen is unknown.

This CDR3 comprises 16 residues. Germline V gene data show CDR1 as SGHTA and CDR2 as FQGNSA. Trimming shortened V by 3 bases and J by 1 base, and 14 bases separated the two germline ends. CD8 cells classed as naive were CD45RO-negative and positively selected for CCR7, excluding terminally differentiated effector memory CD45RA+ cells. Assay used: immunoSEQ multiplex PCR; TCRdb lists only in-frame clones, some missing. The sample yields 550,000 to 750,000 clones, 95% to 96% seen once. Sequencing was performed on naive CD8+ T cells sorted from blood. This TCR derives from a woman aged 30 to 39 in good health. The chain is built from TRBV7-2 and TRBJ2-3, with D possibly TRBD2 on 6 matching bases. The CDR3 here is CASSFFTGEGTDTQYF. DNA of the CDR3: TGTGCCAGCAGCTTTTTCACGGGAGAGGGCACAGATACGCAGTATTTT.